This TCR beta chain was identified during a study of Graves' ophthalmopathy and Graves' hyperthyroidism. Study-level results: Most expanded thyroid clonotypes above 0.001 frequency also appeared in blood.

Transcripts of RNA were the source for amplifying TCR beta CDR3 regions. First-round RT-PCR employed HTBI primers, with a second-round multiplex PCR after it. TCRdb itself ran the multiplex PCR reads through MiXCR, one entry per CDR3 protein. Here the sample spans hundreds of thousands of distinct CDR3 sequences, 21% being singletons. By definition, stable hyperthyroidism involved no ophthalmopathy within 18 months of follow-up. Aged 18 to 65, hyperthyroidism patients had new diagnoses of under 2 months' duration. V lost 10 bases, J lost 1 base, and 13 bases lay in between. The germline CDR1 and CDR2 sequences are SEHNR and FQNEAQ (reference sequence). The CDR3 spans 13 residues. This clonotype was recorded at least ten times. The antigen is undetermined.

The sequencing sample was made of peripheral blood. This rearrangement joins TRBV7-9 to TRBJ2-5; a weak D match, TRBD2 (6 bases). This TCR was recovered from a young woman with stable Graves' hyperthyroidism. The CDR3 loop reads CAMEGGVQETQYF. CDR3 DNA: TGTGCCATGGAGGGTGGGGTCCAAGAGACCCAGTACTTC.